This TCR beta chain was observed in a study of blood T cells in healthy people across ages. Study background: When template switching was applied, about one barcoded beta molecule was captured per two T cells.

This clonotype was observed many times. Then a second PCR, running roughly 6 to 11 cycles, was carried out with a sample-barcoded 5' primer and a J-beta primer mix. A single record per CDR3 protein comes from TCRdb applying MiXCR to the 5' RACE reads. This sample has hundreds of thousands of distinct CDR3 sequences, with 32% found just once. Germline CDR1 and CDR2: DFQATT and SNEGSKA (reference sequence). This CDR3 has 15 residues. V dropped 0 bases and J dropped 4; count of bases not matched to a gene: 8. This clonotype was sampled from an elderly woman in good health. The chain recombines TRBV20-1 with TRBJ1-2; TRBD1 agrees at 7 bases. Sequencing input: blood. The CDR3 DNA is TGCAGTGCTAGAGATGTGGGACAGCCCGTCTATGGCTACACCTTC. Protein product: CSARDVGQPVYGYTF.